This T cell receptor beta chain was profiled in a study of T cell changes during pregnancy in multiple sclerosis. The V gene's germline CDR1 is LGHNA and CDR2 YNFKEQ. V lost 1 base to trimming and J lost 3 bases; unmatched junction nucleotides: 7. The CDR3 is 16 residues long. Produced via immunoSEQ multiplex PCR; TCRdb's table is partial and in-frame only. The sample has around 56,000 clones; about 90% are singletons. Sequenced material: CD4+ T cells from peripheral blood mononuclear cells, taken in the first trimester of pregnancy. The chain employs TRBV4-2 and TRBJ1-1; 8 bases align to TRBD1. The receptor was isolated from a female donor with multiple sclerosis, enrolled in a pregnancy study. DNA for the CDR3: TGTGCCAGCAGCCAAGGGCCGACAGGGGTCGACACTGAAGCTTTCTTT. Translated, it gives CASSQGPTGVDTEAFF.